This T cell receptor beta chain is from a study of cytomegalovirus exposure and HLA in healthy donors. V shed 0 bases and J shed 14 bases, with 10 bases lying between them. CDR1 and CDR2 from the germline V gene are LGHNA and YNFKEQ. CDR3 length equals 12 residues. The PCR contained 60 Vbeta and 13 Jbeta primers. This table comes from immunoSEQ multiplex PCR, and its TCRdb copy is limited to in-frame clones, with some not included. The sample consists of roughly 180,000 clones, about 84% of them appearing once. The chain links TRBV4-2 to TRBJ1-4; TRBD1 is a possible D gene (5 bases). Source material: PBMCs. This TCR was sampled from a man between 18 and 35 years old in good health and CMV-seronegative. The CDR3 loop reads CASSQETGWLFF. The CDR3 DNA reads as TGTGCCAGCAGCCAAGAAACAGGATGGCTGTTTTTT.